The 30 T cell receptor beta chains given below trace back to one sample, sequenced in a study of cytomegalovirus exposure and HLA in healthy donors. The PCR ran on 60 Vbeta and 13 Jbeta primers. Using immunoSEQ multiplex PCR, the repertoire was profiled, and TCRdb retains in-frame clones only, with some absent. The table records tens of thousands of clones, around two thirds of them present only once. Sample: PBMCs. The origin of the receptors is a woman aged 25 to 45 in good health and CMV-seropositive.

This clone came up a few times. This chain connects TRBV7-3 to TRBJ1-1; D gene unclear. Germline CDR1 reads SGHTA; CDR2 reads FQGTGA. V dropped 1 base and J dropped 4 bases, with 7 bases sitting between them. The CDR3 loop spans 13 amino acids. The CDR3 reads CASSLNPSTEAFF. The CDR3 DNA is TGTGCCAGCAGCTTAAACCCGAGCACTGAAGCTTTCTTT.

V and J are TRBV15 and TRBJ2-7, with D unclear. In germline, CDR1 is LNHNV, CDR2 YYDKDF (reference sequence). Trimming took 1 base from V and 2 from J, leaving 9 bases between them. This CDR3 has 14 amino acids. CDR3 amino acids: CATSRGQEPYEQYF. CDR3 DNA: TGTGCCACCAGCAGAGGTCAGGAACCCTACGAGCAGTACTTC. The whole variable domain, filled in from reference TRBV15 and TRBJ2-7, reads DAMVIQNPRYQVTQFGKPVTLSCSQTLNHNVMYWYQQKSSQAPKLLFHYYDKDFNNEADTPDNFQSRRPNTSFCFLDIRSPGLGDTAMYLCATSRGQEPYEQYFGPGTRLTVT.

There are a few counts of this clone. The chain employs TRBV7-9 and TRBJ1-1, with D unresolved. Germline V CDR1 and CDR2: SEHNR, FQNEAQ (reference sequence). The V and J ends lost 1 base and 8 bases respectively, with 14 bases between them. The CDR3 has 14 residues. The CDR3 nucleotides are TGTGCCAGCAGCTTAGTCGAAAAGAACGGGGAAGCTTTCTTT. It specifies CASSLVEKNGEAFF.

V and J are TRBV5-1 and TRBJ2-4; D possibly corresponds to TRBD2 (5 bases). The germline gives CDR1 SGHRS, CDR2 YFSETQ. Trimming stripped 4 bases from V and 9 bases from J, with 17 bases between. The CDR3 is 14 residues long. CDR3 nucleotides: TGCGCCAGCAGCCAATACCAACGGGCGGGCATTCAGTACTTC. This gives the protein CASSQYQRAGIQYF.

The J gene is TRBJ2-4, the V gene TRBV2; the match to TRBD1 covers 8 bases. The ends lost 4 bases at V and 0 bases at J; junction bases unmatched: 8. Germline-derived CDR1 and CDR2 are SNHLY and FYNNEI. The CDR3 consists of 17 residues. CDR3: CASSARDRTLAKNIQYF. In DNA, the CDR3 is TGTGCCAGCAGTGCTAGGGACAGGACTCTAGCCAAAAACATTCAGTACTTC.

This chain connects TRBV6-5 to TRBJ2-1; tentatively, D is TRBD1 (5 bases). CDR1 and CDR2 (germline): MNHEY, SVGAGI. V dropped 5 bases and J dropped 2 bases, with 13 bases sitting between them. The CDR3 extends over 15 amino acids. CDR3 DNA sequence: TGTGCCAGCAGTCACGACAGTAAGGCCTACAATGAGCAGTTCTTC. Translated, it gives CASSHDSKAYNEQFF.

The chain uses TRBV2 and TRBJ2-5, with 8 bases lining up with TRBD2. The trim removed 4 bases at V and 5 bases at J, leaving 9 bases unmatched. Germline V gene sequence: CDR1 SNHLY, CDR2 FYNNEI. The CDR3 has 15 residues. The CDR3 region has the DNA TGTGCCAGCAGTGGGGTTAGCGGGGCGGTTGAGACCCAGTACTTC. It is translated as CASSGVSGAVETQYF.

This clone was recorded once. The CDR3 reads CASSRGQGAITEAFF. As DNA, the CDR3 is TGTGCCAGCTCACGCGGACAGGGGGCTATAACTGAAGCTTTCTTT. The chain employs TRBV18 and TRBJ1-1, with 11 bases that match TRBD1. The CDR3 totals 15 residues. CDR1 is KGHSH, CDR2 LQKENI, per germline. Trimming took 4 bases from V and 5 from J; bases not matched to a gene: 6.

This chain connects TRBV28 to TRBJ1-5, with 8 bases fitting TRBD1. This CDR3 has 14 residues. Germline CDR1 reads MDHEN; CDR2 reads SYDVKM. The trim removed 1 base at V and 9 bases at J, leaving 5 bases unmatched. This chain's CDR3 is CASSLLDRARPQHF. The CDR3 DNA sequence: TGTGCCAGCAGTTTATTGGACAGGGCAAGGCCCCAGCATTTT.

The CDR3 DNA follows: TGTGCCAGCAGCCCAACTCTGGTAGATACGCAGTATTTT. This gives the protein CASSPTLVDTQYF. This chain connects TRBV7-3 to TRBJ2-3; D ambiguous. The germline V gene has CDR1 SGHTA and CDR2 FQGTGA. The CDR3 sequence is 13 residues long. Trimming took 5 bases from V and 5 from J, leaving 11 bases between them.

This clone came up once. The chain carries TRBV5-1 and TRBJ1-2, with TRBD1 matching 9 bases. Unmatched junction bases numbered 3, after V lost 0 bases and J lost 3 bases. Germline loops: CDR1 SGHRS, CDR2 YFSETQ. CDR3 size: 15 residues. Written as DNA, the CDR3 is TGCGCCAGCAGCTTGGGGGGACAGGGCGACTATGGCTACACCTTC. Its translation is CASSLGGQGDYGYTF. Together with reference TRBV5-1 and TRBJ1-2, the CDR3 gives the full variable domain: KAGVTQTPRYLIKTRGQQVTLSCSPISGHRSVSWYQQTPGQGLQFLFEYFSETQRNKGNFPGRFSGRQFSNSRSEMNVSTLELGDSALYLCASSLGGQGDYGYTFGSGTRLTVV.

The chain links TRBV29-1 to TRBJ1-3; a possible D gene is TRBD1 (5 bases). Germline-derived CDR1 and CDR2 are SQVTM and ANQGSEA. The V end lost 5 bases, the J end lost 4 bases, and 6 bases lay between the germline ends. The CDR3 is 11 residues long. The CDR3 sequence is CSVPGGNTIYF. CDR3 coding DNA: TGCAGCGTTCCAGGGGGAAACACCATATATTTT.

The chain is built from TRBV4-2 and TRBJ1-1; 9 bases map to TRBD1. There are 15 residues in the CDR3. The germline V gene encodes CDR1 LGHNA and CDR2 YNFKEQ. The V gene end was trimmed by 1 base and the J gene end by 2 bases; junction bases not matched to a gene: 2. CDR3 coding DNA: TGTGCCAGCAGCCAAGGGGACAGGGATAACACTGAAGCTTTCTTT. Translating it yields CASSQGDRDNTEAFF.

V and J are TRBV7-9 and TRBJ1-4; D might be TRBD1 (6 bases). V shed 4 bases and J shed 3 bases, with 12 bases lying between them. The CDR3 has 15 amino acids. Germline V gene lookup returns CDR1 SEHNR and CDR2 FQNEAQ (reference sequence). Here the CDR3 DNA reads TGTGCCAGCAGCTCCGACGGACAGTCTAATGAAAAACTGTTTTTT. Protein product: CASSSDGQSNEKLFF.

This clone was picked up one time. The chain couples TRBV11-2 to TRBJ1-6; TRBD1 aligns across 7 bases. The CDR3 runs 15 residues. Germline V gives CDR1 SGHAT, CDR2 FQNNGV. The ends lost 2 bases at V and 9 bases at J; junction bases unmatched: 7. Here the CDR3 DNA reads TGTGCCAGCAGCTTAAGGTTGGAGGGGGCTTCACCCCTCCACTTT. This gives the protein CASSLRLEGASPLHF.

This chain connects TRBV5-6 to TRBJ1-2; D is unclear. Trimming shortened V by 4 bases and J by 4 bases, and 11 bases separated the two germline ends. From germline, CDR1 is SGHDT and CDR2 YYEEEE. The CDR3 runs 13 residues. As DNA, the CDR3 is TGTGCCAGCAGCCAGAACACACGCTATGGCTACACCTTC. Its protein product is CASSQNTRYGYTF.

This clone was recorded a few times. CDR3 coding DNA: TGTGCCAGCAGTGACAGGTACTCAACTAATGAAAAACTGTTTTTT. It specifies CASSDRYSTNEKLFF. The rearrangement uses TRBV6-1 and TRBJ1-4, with D unresolved. Germline V gene lookup returns CDR1 MNHNS and CDR2 SASEGT. V lost 3 bases to trimming and J lost 0 bases, with 8 bases between them. The CDR3 runs 15 residues.

V and J are TRBV11-1 and TRBJ2-7; D remains ambiguous. Germline V CDR1 and CDR2: SGHAT, FQDESV (reference sequence). V was shortened by 4 bases and J by 2 bases, with 12 bases between the two germline ends. The CDR3 consists of 14 residues. This chain's CDR3 is CASSSYTETYEQYF. The CDR3 region has the DNA TGTGCCAGCAGCTCCTACACGGAGACCTACGAGCAGTACTTC. The whole variable domain, remainder taken from reference TRBV11-1 and TRBJ2-7, is EAEVAQSPRYKITEKSQAVAFWCDPISGHATLYWYRQILGQGPELLVQFQDESVVDDSQLPKDRFSAERLKGVDSTLKIQPAELGDSAMYLCASSSYTETYEQYFGPGTRLTVT.

This clone was counted only a few times. This chain uses TRBV7-2 with TRBJ2-7, with 7 nucleotides matching TRBD1. Germline V gene sequence: CDR1 SGHTA, CDR2 FQGNSA. The CDR3 runs 15 residues. Unmatched junction bases numbered 8, after V lost 1 base and J lost 5 bases. The CDR3 sequence: CASSLGGRGQDEQYF. The CDR3 bases are TGTGCCAGCAGCTTAGGGGGAAGGGGGCAGGACGAGCAGTACTTC.

This clone occurred a few times. J is TRBJ2-3 and V is TRBV27, with TRBD2 matching 11 bases. The CDR3 is made up of 18 amino acids. In germline, CDR1 is MNHEY, CDR2 SMNVEV (reference sequence). J was trimmed by 4 bases and V by 6 bases; bases with no gene match: 15. CDR3: CASRTIAGGPLGADTQYF. The DNA for the CDR3 is TGTGCCAGCAGAACGATAGCGGGGGGGCCCCTTGGTGCAGATACGCAGTATTTT.

DNA of the CDR3: TGTGCCAGTGAAAGTGGGACTAGCCTTTACACCGGGGAGCTGTTTTTT. Protein product: CASESGTSLYTGELFF. This chain connects TRBV19 to TRBJ2-2, with 9 nucleotides matching TRBD2. Germline loops: CDR1 LNHDA, CDR2 SQIVND (reference sequence). This CDR3 has 16 amino acids. V lost 8 bases, J lost 3 bases, and 10 bases stayed unmatched.

This clone was counted a few times. The rearrangement uses TRBV10-3 and TRBJ1-1; D remains ambiguous. The CDR3 is 11 amino acids. Germline-derived CDR1 and CDR2 are ENHRY and SYGVKD. V was pared by 10 bases and J by 1 base, with 7 bases between. This CDR3 is CATRGNTEAFF. For the CDR3, the DNA is TGTGCCACGCGGGGGAACACTGAAGCTTTCTTT.

This clone has only one observation. The chain is built from TRBV27 and TRBJ2-1, with D uncertain. CDR1 is MNHEY and CDR2 is SMNVEV in the germline V gene (reference sequence). V lost 6 bases and J 2 bases, leaving 8 bases between the germline ends. This CDR3 comprises 13 residues. The CDR3 nucleotides are TGTGCCAGCAGCAAGGAGCCCTACAATGAGCAGTTCTTC. Translation gives CASSKEPYNEQFF.

The rearrangement uses TRBV2 and TRBJ1-2, with a weak D call TRBD1 (5 bases). Germline V gene sequence: CDR1 SNHLY, CDR2 FYNNEI. The CDR3 has 13 residues. Trimming pared 7 bases from V and 2 bases from J, leaving 11 bases between. This CDR3 reads CASNSGPNYGYTF. CDR3 nucleotides: TGTGCCAGCAATTCAGGGCCCAACTATGGCTACACCTTC.

A single count supports this clone. J is TRBJ2-2 and V is TRBV6-4, with D possibly TRBD2 on 6 matching bases. This CDR3 spans 15 amino acids. The germline V gene encodes CDR1 MRHNA and CDR2 SNTAGT. The ends were cut back, 3 bases at V and 1 base at J, with 9 bases in the middle. CDR3 sequence (DNA): TGTGCCAGCAGTGAGGCGGGGAGGAACACCGGGGAGCTGTTTTTT. Translation gives CASSEAGRNTGELFF.

This clone has more than one count but fewer than ten. The CDR3 DNA sequence: TGTGCCAGCAGCTTGTTTAGCGGCCAAGAGACCCAGTACTTC. It codes for CASSLFSGQETQYF. This chain joins TRBV5-6 and TRBJ2-5; D might be TRBD2 (6 bases). V was pared by 1 base and J by 1 base, with 8 bases between. Germline assignment: CDR1 SGHDT and CDR2 YYEEEE. This CDR3 has 14 residues.

This clone was recorded a few times. This chain links TRBV6-5 with TRBJ2-1; TRBD2 matches at 10 bases. Germline CDR1 MNHEY, CDR2 SVGAGI. Trimming took 6 bases from V and 4 from J; bases not matched to a gene: 6. CDR3 length: 15 residues. The CDR3 nucleotides read TGTGCCAGCAGCACAAGCGGGGGGGGGTACAATGAGCAGTTCTTC. Its protein product is CASSTSGGGYNEQFF.

This clone occurred a few times. V and J are TRBV5-1 and TRBJ2-1; 8 bases agree with TRBD1. The CDR3 contains 15 residues. The trim removed 4 bases at V and 2 bases at J, leaving 5 bases unmatched. Germline V gives CDR1 SGHRS, CDR2 YFSETQ. CDR3 in amino acids: CASSQDRVAYNEQFF. The CDR3 coding sequence is TGCGCCAGCAGCCAGGACAGGGTTGCCTACAATGAGCAGTTCTTC. The full variable domain, in which reference TRBV5-1 and TRBJ2-1 provide the parts outside the CDR3, is KAGVTQTPRYLIKTRGQQVTLSCSPISGHRSVSWYQQTPGQGLQFLFEYFSETQRNKGNFPGRFSGRQFSNSRSEMNVSTLELGDSALYLCASSQDRVAYNEQFFGPGTRLTVL.

The chain has TRBV15 and TRBJ2-1; 12 bases agree with TRBD2. The junction had 3 bases not matched to a gene; V was cut back by 5 bases and J by 4 bases. This CDR3 contains 15 residues. Germline CDR1 is LNHNV and CDR2 is YYDKDF (reference sequence). CDR3: CATSPTSGGYNEQFF. The CDR3 DNA reads as TGTGCCACCAGCCCTACTAGCGGGGGGTACAATGAGCAGTTCTTC.

The rearrangement joins TRBV7-2 to TRBJ2-5, with 15 bases lining up with TRBD2. The germline gives CDR1 SGHTA, CDR2 FQGNSA. J gave up 0 bases and V 4 bases, and 6 bases lay outside the gene matches. The CDR3 has 18 amino acids. The chain's CDR3 is CASSWMGLAGGNQETQYF. The DNA of the CDR3 is TGTGCCAGCAGCTGGATGGGACTAGCGGGGGGAAACCAAGAGACCCAGTACTTC.